This T cell receptor (beta chain) was sequenced during a study of blood T cell repertoires in COVID-19. As for the study in general: PBMCs, B-cell-depleted T cells, or T cells were the source of the cDNA or gDNA that made up the material.

In the authors' workflow: Estimation of nucleated cell counts was performed using reference gene primer amplification. The protocol was immunoSEQ multiplex PCR, while the TCRdb copy is restricted to in-frame clones and leaves out a portion. Clone size and V and J calls were adopted from that table, with D and trimming inferred from the DNA. Among approximately 120,000 clones, around three quarters were seen once, and the ten largest hold under 45%. This CDR3 is built from 15 residues. Germline CDR1 and CDR2: LGHDT and YNNKEL (reference sequence). Trimming took 3 bases from V and 6 from J, leaving 14 bases between them.

Sequences were obtained from peripheral blood. The rearrangement links TRBV3-1 (or the pseudogene TRBV3-2) to TRBJ2-2; perhaps TRBD2 as D (5 bases). The receptor was isolated from a man in his forties with active or convalescent COVID-19. The CDR3 region is CASSQPLLGSGELFF. CDR3 nucleotides: TGTGCCAGCAGCCAGCCCCTACTAGGTTCCGGGGAGCTGTTTTTT.